Detailed here is one TCR beta chain. Its antigen is unknown. TCRdb's table, derived via immunoSEQ multiplex PCR, lists solely in-frame clones and lacks some. The sample lists about 1 million clones, more than 65% seen once, with nearly 1.5% in the top ten. V lost 5 bases and J 2 bases, leaving 14 bases between the germline ends. The germline V gene has CDR1 LNHDA and CDR2 SQIVND (reference sequence). CDR3 length: 15 residues. This specimen belongs to a study of shared clonotypes between healthy human individuals. Study-wide results and limits: When compared with the clonotypes that were shared by all four sorted-subset donors, the non-shared clonotypes turned out to have lower generation probabilities. A small donor pool kept down the genetic and exposure-history diversity that was represented.

The V gene is TRBV19, the J gene TRBJ2-3; a possible D gene is TRBD2 (6 bases). The clonotype comes from a man younger than 30 in good health. Source material: memory CD4+ T cells sorted from blood. Subset: CD45RA-negative fraction. The DNA of the CDR3 is TGTGCCAGTAGTTCGGAGGGATCAAACACAGATACGCAGTATTTT. It encodes CASSSEGSNTDTQYF.